One TCR beta chain is described in this entry. Individuals aged roughly 18 to 95 years were recruited from 20 to 25 US areas. Participants had their cohort set by participant-reported clinical history. The assay was immunoSEQ multiplex PCR, and TCRdb's table has in-frame clones only and misses some. The sample has some 300,000 clones; approximately 85% are singletons. CDR3 length: 16 residues. V was clipped by 4 bases and J by 6 bases, with 19 bases between them. Germline V gene lookup returns CDR1 LNHDA and CDR2 SQIVND (reference sequence). This record belongs to a study of blood T cell repertoires in COVID-19. Overall study context: Some COVID-19 samples were acute and others convalescent; all came from the United States, Italy and Spain. Sample material is recorded as cDNA or gDNA derived from T cells, B-cell-depleted T cells, or PBMCs.

The TCR sequence derives from a woman in her 30s who had recovered from COVID-19. Source material: PBMCs or T cells enriched from blood (not recorded which). The V call is TRBV19, the J call TRBJ1-5; weak D call: TRBD1 (6 bases). CDR3 amino acids: CASSTLGDTTGQPQHF. The DNA for the CDR3 is TGTGCCAGTAGTACCCTCGGGGACACTACAGGTCAGCCCCAGCATTTT.